The T cell receptor (beta chain) described here comes from a study of cytomegalovirus exposure and HLA in healthy donors. TCRdb's table, derived via immunoSEQ multiplex PCR, lists solely in-frame clones and lacks some. The sample lists about 73,000 clones, approximately 96% occurring once. V lost 2 bases and J lost 3; bases outside the gene matches: 2. CDR1 is MNHNS, CDR2 SASEGT, per germline. There are 15 residues in the CDR3. The TCR comes from a man aged 18 to 30 in good health and CMV-seronegative. The rearrangement uses TRBV6-1 and TRBJ1-2; 11 bases map to TRBD1. Material for sequencing was PBMCs. This CDR3 reads CASSEWTGGHYGYTF. The CDR3 DNA reads TGTGCCAGCAGTGAATGGACAGGGGGCCACTATGGCTACACCTTC.